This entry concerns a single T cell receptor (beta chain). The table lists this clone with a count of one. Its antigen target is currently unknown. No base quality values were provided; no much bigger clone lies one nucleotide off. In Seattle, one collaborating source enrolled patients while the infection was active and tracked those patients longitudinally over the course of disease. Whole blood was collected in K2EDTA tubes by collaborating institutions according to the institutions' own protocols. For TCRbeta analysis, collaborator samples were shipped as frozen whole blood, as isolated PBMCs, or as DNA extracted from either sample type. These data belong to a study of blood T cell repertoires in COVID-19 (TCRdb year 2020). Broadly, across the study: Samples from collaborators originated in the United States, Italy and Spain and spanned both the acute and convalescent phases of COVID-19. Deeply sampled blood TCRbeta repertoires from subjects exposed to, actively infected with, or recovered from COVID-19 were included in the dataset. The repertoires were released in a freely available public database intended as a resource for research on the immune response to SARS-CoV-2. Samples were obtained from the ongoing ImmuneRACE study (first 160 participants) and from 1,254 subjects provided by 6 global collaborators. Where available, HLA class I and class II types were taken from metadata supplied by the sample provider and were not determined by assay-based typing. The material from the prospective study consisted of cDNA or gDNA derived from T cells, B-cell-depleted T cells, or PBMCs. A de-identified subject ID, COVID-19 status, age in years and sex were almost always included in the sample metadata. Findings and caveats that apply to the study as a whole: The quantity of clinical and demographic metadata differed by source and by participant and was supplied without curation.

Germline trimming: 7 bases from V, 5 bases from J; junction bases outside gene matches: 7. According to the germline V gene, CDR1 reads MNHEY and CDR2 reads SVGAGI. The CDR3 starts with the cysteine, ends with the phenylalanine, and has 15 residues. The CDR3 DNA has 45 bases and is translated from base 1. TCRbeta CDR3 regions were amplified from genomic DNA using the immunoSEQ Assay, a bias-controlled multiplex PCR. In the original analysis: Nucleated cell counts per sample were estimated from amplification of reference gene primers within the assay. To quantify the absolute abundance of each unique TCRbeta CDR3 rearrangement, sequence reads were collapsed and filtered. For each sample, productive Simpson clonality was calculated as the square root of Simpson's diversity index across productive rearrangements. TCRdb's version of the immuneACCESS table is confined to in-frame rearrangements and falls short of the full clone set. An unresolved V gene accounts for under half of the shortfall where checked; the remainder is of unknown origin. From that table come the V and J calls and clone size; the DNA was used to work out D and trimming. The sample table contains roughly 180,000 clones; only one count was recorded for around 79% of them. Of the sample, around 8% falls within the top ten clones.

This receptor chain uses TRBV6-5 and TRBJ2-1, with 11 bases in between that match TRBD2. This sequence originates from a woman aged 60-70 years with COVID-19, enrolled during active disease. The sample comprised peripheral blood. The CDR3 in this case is CASTELAGVDNEQFF. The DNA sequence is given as TGTGCCAGCACCGAACTAGCGGGAGTAGACAATGAGCAGTTCTTC.